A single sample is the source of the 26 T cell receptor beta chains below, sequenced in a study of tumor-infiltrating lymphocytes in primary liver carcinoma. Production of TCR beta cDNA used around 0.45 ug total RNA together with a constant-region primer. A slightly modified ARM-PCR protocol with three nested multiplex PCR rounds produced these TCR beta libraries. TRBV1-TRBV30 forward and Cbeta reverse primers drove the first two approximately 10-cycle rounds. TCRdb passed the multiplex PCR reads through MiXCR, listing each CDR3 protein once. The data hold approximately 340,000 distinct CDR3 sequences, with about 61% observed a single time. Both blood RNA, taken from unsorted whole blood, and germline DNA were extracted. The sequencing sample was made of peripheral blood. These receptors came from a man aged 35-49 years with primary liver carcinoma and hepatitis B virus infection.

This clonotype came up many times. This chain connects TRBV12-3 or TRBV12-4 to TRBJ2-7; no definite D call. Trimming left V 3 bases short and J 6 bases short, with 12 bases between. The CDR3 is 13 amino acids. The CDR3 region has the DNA TGTGCCAGCAGTTTCGGCTACCTAGGCGAGCAGTACTTC. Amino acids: CASSFGYLGEQYF.

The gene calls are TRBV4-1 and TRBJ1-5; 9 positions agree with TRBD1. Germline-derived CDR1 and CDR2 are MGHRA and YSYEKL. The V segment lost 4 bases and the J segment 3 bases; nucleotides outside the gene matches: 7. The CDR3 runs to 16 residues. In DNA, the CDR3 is TGCGCCAGCAGCCCTCAGGGACAGGGAATCAATCAGCCCCAGCATTTT. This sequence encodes CASSPQGQGINQPQHF.

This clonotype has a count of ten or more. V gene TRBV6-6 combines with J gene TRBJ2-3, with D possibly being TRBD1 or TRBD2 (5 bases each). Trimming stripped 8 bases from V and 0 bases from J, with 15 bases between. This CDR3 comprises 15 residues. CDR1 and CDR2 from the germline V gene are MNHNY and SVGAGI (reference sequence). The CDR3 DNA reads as TGTGCCAGCCGGGGCCGTCAGACGAGCACAGATACGCAGTATTTT. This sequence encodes CASRGRQTSTDTQYF.

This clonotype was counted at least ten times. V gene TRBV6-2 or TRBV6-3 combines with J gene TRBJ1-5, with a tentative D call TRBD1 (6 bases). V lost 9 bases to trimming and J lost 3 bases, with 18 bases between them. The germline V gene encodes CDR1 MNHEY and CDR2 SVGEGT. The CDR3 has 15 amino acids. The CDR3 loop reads CASSTGQLSNQPQHF. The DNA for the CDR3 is TGTGCCAGTAGCACGGGACAACTCTCCAATCAGCCCCAGCATTTT.

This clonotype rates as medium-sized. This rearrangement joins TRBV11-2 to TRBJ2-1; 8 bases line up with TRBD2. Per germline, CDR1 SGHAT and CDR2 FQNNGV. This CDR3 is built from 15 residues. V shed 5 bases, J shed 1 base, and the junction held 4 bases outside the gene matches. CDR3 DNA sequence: TGTGCCAGCAGCCGTACTAGCGGATCCTACAATGAGCAGTTCTTC. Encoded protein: CASSRTSGSYNEQFF.

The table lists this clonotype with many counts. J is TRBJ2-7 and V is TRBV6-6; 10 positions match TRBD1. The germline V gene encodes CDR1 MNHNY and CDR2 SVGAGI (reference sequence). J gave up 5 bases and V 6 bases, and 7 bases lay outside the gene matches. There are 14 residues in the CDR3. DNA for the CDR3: TGTGCCAGCAGACTCTCCGGGACAGGGGACGAGCAGTACTTC. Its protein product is CASRLSGTGDEQYF.

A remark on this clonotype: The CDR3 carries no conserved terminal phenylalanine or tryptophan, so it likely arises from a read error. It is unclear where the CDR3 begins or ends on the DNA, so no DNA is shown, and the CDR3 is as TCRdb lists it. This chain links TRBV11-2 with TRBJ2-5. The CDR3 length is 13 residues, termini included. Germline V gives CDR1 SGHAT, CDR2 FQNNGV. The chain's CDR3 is CASSFGVGETWYL.

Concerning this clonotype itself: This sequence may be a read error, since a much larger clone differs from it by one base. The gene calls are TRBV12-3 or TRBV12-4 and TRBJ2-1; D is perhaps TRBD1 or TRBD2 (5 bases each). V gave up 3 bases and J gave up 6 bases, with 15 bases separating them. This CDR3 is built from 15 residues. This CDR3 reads CASSFGAANLNEQFF. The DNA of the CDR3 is TGTGCCAGCAGTTTCGGGGCAGCGAACCTCAATGAGCAGTTCTTC.

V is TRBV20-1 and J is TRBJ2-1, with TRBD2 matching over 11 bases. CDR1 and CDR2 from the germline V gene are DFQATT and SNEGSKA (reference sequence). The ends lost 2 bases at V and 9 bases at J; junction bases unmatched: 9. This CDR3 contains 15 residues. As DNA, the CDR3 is TGCAGTGCTAGAAGCGTGGCGGGACTAGCGGTTGAGCAGTTCTTC. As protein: CSARSVAGLAVEQFF.

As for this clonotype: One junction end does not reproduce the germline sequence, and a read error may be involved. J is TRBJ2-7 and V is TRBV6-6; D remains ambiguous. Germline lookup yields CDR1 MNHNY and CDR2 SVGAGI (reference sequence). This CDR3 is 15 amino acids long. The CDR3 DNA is TGTGTCAGCAGTTACTCACGCAGGAGTTCCTACGAGCAGTACTTC. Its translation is CVSSYSRRSSYEQYF.

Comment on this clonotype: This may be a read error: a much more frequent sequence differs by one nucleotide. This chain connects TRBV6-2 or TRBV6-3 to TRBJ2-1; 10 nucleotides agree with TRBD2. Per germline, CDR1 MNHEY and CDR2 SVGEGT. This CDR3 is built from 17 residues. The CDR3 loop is CASSPSSGSSSYNQQFF. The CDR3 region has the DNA TGTGCCAGCAGCCCCTCTAGCGGGAGTTCCTCCTACAATCAGCAGTTCTTC.

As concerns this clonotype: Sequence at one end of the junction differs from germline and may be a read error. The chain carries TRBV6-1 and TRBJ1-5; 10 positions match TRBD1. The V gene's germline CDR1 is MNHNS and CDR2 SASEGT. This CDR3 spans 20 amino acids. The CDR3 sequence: CAGSPPLGTGVGDSNQPQHF. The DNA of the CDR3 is TGTGCCGGCAGTCCCCCCCTAGGGACAGGGGTAGGGGATAGCAATCAGCCCCAGCATTTT.

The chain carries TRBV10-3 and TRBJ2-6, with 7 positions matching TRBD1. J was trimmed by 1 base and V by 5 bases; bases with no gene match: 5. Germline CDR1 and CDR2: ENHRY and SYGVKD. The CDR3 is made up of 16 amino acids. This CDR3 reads CAISKGTVSGANVLTF. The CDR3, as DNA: TGTGCCATCAGTAAGGGGACAGTATCTGGGGCCAACGTCCTGACTTTC.

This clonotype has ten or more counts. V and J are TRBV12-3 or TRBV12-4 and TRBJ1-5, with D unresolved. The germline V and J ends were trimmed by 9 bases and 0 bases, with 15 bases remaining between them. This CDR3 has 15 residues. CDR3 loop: CASMKERHSNQPQHF. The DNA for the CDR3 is TGTGCCAGTATGAAGGAGAGACATAGCAATCAGCCCCAGCATTTT.

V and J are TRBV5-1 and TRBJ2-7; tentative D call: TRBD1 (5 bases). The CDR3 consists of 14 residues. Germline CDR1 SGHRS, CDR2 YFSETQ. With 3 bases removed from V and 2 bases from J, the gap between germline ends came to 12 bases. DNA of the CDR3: TGCGCCAGCAGCTCTCAGGGTGGCCCCTACGAGCAGTACTTC. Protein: CASSSQGGPYEQYF.

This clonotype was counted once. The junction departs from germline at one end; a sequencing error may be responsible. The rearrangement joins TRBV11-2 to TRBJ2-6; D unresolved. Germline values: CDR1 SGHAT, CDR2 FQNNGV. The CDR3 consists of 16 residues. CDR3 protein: CASSLELGGGVNVLTF. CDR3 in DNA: TGTGCCAGCAGCTTAGAACTCGGTGGTGGGGTCAACGTCCTGACTTTC. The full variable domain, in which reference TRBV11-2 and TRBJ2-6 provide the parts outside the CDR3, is EAGVAQSPRYKIIEKRQSVAFWCNPISGHATLYWYQQILGQGPKLLIQFQNNGVVDDSQLPKDRFSAERLKGVDSTLKIQPAKLEDSAVYLCASSLELGGGVNVLTFGAGSRLTVL.

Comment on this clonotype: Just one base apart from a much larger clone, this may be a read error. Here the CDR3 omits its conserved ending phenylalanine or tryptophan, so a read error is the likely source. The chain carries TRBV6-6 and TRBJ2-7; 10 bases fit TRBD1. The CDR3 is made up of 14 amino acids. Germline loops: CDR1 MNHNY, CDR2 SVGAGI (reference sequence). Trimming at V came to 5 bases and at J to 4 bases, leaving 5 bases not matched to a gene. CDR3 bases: TGTGCCAGCAGTACTAGACAGGGGGCTTACGAGCAGTACATC. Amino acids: CASSTRQGAYEQYI.

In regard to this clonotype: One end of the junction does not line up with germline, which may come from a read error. The CDR3 DNA reads TGTGCCGGCAGCCAAGAGGGGAACAGGGAATGGTGGGGCTACACCTTC. It specifies CAGSQEGNREWWGYTF. The chain combines TRBV4-2 with TRBJ1-2; a weak D match, TRBD1 (6 bases). The CDR3 contains 16 residues. Germline-derived CDR1 and CDR2 are LGHNA and YNFKEQ.

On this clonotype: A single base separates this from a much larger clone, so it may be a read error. CDR3 DNA: TGTGCCAGCAGTTGGGCAGGGACAAACCGAGGAGGCTACACCTTC. It translates to CASSWAGTNRGGYTF. The chain couples TRBV12-3 or TRBV12-4 to TRBJ1-2, with D possibly being TRBD1 (6 bases). The CDR3 has 15 residues. V gave up 4 bases and J gave up 8 bases, with 20 bases separating them.

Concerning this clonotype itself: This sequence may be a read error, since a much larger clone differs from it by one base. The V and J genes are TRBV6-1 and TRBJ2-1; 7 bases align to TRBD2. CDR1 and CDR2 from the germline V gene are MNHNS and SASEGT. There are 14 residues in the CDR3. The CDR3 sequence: CASIPAGTFNGQFF. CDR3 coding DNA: TGTGCCAGCATCCCAGCGGGGACGTTCAATGGGCAGTTCTTC.

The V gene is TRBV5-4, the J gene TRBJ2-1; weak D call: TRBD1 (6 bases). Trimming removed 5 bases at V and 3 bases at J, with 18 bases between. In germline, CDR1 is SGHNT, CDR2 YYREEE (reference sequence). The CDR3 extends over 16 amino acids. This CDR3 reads CASSPRAQGFYNEQFF. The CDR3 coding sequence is TGTGCCAGCAGTCCGAGGGCACAGGGCTTCTACAATGAGCAGTTCTTC.

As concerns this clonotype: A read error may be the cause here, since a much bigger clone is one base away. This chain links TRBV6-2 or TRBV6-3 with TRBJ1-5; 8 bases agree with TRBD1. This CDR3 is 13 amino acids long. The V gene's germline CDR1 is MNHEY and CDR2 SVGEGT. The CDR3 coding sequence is TGTGCCACCGGAGGGACAGGCGATCAGCCCCAGGATTTT. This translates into CATGGTGDQPQDF.

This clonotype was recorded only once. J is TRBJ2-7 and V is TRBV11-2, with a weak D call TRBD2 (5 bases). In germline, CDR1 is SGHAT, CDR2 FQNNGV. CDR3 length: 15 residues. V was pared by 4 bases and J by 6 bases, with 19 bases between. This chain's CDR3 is CASSSVLLVGLEQYF. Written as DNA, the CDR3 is TGTGCCAGCAGCTCGGTACTCCTAGTAGGACTCGAGCAGTACTTC.

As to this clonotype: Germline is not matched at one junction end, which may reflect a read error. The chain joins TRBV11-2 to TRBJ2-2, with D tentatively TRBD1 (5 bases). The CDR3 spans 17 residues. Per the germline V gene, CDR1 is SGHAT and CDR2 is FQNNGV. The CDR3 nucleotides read TGTGCCAGCAGCTCAGACGGCTTACAGGTTCACACAGGGGAGCTGTTTTTT. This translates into CASSSDGLQVHTGELFF.

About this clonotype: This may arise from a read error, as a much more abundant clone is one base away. The CDR3 sequence is CASKKEINSPLHF. Written as DNA, the CDR3 is TGTGCCAGCAAGAAGGAAATTAATTCACCCCTCCACTTT. V is TRBV6-5 and J is TRBJ1-6; D remains ambiguous. The CDR3 loop spans 13 amino acids. V dropped 7 bases and J dropped 6 bases, with 10 bases sitting between them. The germline CDR1 and CDR2 sequences are MNHEY and SVGAGI.

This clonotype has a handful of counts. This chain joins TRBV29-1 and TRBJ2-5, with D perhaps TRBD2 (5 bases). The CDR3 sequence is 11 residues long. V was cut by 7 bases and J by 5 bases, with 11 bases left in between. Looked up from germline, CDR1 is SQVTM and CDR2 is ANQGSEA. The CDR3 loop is CSATPGETQYF. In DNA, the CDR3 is TGCAGCGCCACGCCGGGGGAGACCCAGTACTTC.